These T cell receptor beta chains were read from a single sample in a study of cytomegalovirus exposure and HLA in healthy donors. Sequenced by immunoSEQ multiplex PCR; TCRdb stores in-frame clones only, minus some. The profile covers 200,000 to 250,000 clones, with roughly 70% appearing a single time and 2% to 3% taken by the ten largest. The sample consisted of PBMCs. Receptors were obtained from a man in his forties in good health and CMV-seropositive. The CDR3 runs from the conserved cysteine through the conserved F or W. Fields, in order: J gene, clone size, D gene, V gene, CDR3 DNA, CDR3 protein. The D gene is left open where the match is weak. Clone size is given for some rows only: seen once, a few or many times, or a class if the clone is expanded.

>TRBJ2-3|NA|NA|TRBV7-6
TGTGCCAGCAGCTTAGTTCCGGGGTCTAGCACAGATACGCAGTATTTT
CASSLVPGSSTDTQYF
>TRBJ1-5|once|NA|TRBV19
TGTGCCAGTAAGTCCCGGGAGGGGCCTCAGCCCCAGCATTTT
CASKSREGPQPQHF
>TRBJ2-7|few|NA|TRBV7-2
TGTGCCAGCAGCTTAGTCCTCTACGAGCAGTACTTC
CASSLVLYEQYF
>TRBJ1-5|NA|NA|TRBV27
TGTGCCAGCAGGGTAGGCAATCAGCCCCAGCATTTT
CASRVGNQPQHF
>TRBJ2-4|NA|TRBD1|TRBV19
TGTGCCAGTAGTGTGACAGGGGAGGTCAACATTCAGTACTTC
CASSVTGEVNIQYF
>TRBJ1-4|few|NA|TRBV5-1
TGCGCCAGCAGCTTGGACTTCGGACAGACTAATGAAAAACTGTTTTTT
CASSLDFGQTNEKLFF
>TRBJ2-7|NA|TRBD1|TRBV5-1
TGCGCCAGCAGCTTGGGACAGGGGGCAGGGAGTGAGCAGTACTTC
CASSLGQGAGSEQYF
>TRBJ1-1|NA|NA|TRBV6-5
TGTGCCAGCACCCACCGGGGGGCGCCGACTGAAGCTTTCTTT
CASTHRGAPTEAFF
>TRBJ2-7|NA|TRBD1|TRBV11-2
TGTGCCAGCAGCACTCGGACAGGGTCCGTCGCCTACGAGCAGTACTTC
CASSTRTGSVAYEQYF
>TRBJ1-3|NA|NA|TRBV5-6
TGTGCCAGCAGCGCAGGGCCCCGCTCTGGAAACACCATATATTTT
CASSAGPRSGNTIYF
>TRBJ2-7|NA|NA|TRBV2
TGTGCCAGCACCCAAGTCCTAAACTACGAGCAGTACTTC
CASTQVLNYEQYF
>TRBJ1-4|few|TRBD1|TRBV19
TGTGCCAGTAGTCTCACGACCGGACAGGTGATTAATGAAAAACTGTTTTTT
CASSLTTGQVINEKLFF
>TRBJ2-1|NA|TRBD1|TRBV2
TGTGCCAGCAGTGAAGAGCGGACAGGGGGCAGTGAGCAGTTCTTC
CASSEERTGGSEQFF
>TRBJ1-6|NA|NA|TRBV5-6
TGTGCCAGCAGCTTGGCGGGTGGGGGCACGATTTCACCCCTCCACTTT
CASSLAGGGTISPLHF
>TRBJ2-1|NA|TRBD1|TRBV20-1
TGCAGTGCCTCGTCCGGGACAGGGCAGTTCTTC
CSASSGTGQFF
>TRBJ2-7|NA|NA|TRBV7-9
TGTGCCAGCAGCTTAGACGAGGGGACAAAATCCTACGAGCAGTACTTC
CASSLDEGTKSYEQYF
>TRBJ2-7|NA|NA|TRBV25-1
TGTGCCAGCAGCCCAAGGGCAGGGACTTACGAGCAGTACTTC
CASSPRAGTYEQYF
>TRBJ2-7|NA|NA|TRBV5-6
TGTGCCAGCAGTACAACCGGGTTCTACCGCTCCTACGAGCAGTACTTC
CASSTTGFYRSYEQYF
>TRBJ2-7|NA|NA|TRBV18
TGTGCCAGCTCACCAACCTCTACCTACGAGCAGTACTTC
CASSPTSTYEQYF
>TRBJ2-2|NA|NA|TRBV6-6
TGTGCCAGCAGTTATTGGCCCTCGGGCACCGGGGAGCTGTTTTTT
CASSYWPSGTGELFF
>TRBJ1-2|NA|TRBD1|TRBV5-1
TGCGCCAGCAGCTTGGGGACAGGATTCTATGGCTACACCTTC
CASSLGTGFYGYTF
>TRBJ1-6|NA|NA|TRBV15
TGTGCCACCACCACGACAGCCCGTAATCTTTTTAATTCACCCCTCCACTTT
CATTTTARNLFNSPLHF